This T cell receptor (beta chain) came from a study of CD8+CD57+ T cells in acquired aplastic anemia (dated by TCRdb to 2016 to 2019). General notes on the study: A mean of around 3 ug of DNA, ranging from roughly 0.19 to 30 ug, was extracted from sorted CD4+ and CD8+ cells. A CD8+CD57+ expansion meant a frequency higher than the mean frequency seen in healthy subjects.

Genomic DNA served as template for TCR beta VDJ combination and CDR3 sequence profiling. TCR repertoire sequencing was run on an Illumina HiSeq 2000. The study's processing was this. Repertoire assessment relied on Simpson's diversity index, CDR3 size and DJ length profiles, and TRBV/TRBJ rearrangement plots. The most abundant DNA sequence in the deep sequencing data was taken as the immunodominant clone. CDR3 amino acid sequences were screened for sharing across subjects and compared with published repertoires and the VDJdb database. TCRdb redid the processing of the public reads, applying fastp at Q25 and MiXCR, and retained in-frame beta chains. All rows with the same CDR3 protein become a single entry with the most common DNA and genes. In this record, the V and J calls reflect TCRdb's handling and not the investigators' own analysis. This sample holds about 160,000 distinct CDR3 sequences; 40% to 50% were observed only once. 25% to 40% of the sample is held by the ten biggest clonotypes.

Flow cytometry had shown CD8+CD57+ cell expansion in the patients selected for sequencing. Every patient had a diagnosis of severe acquired aplastic anemia based on International Study of Aplastic Anemia and Agranulocytosis and Camitta criteria. No patient had received any therapy when blood was sampled. The study deep-sequenced TCR repertoires of sorted CD4+ and CD8+ blood T cells from severe aplastic anemia patients and healthy subjects. Patients were enrolled under clinicaltrials.gov protocols 00001620, 01623167, 00001397, 00071045, 00081523 and 00961064 in the USA. Ficoll-Paque density gradient centrifugation was used to isolate peripheral blood mononuclear cells. Before DNA extraction, CD4+ and CD8+ T cells were sorted with FACS or magnetic beads. On the study overall, not on this receptor specifically: Some 30 CD8+ CDR3 sequences were found to be shared between patients and controls, but these sequences appeared to be highly expressed in patients and within the immunodominant clones of the patients. CD8+ Simpson's diversity did not differ significantly between patients and healthy controls (P=0.060).

CDR1 MGHDK and CDR2 SYGVNS are derived from the germline V gene. The CDR3, cysteine through phenylalanine, is 14 amino acids long. Just the 42-base CDR3 DNA is kept, in frame starting at base 1. Relative to germline, V is 4 bases shorter and J is 7 bases shorter, with 14 bases between their ends. Comments on this clonotype: Its specific antigen is unknown. No qualities accompany the bases; no much larger clone lies one base away.

The sequenced sample consisted of sorted CD4+, CD8+, or CD8+CD57+ T cells (not recorded which) from PBMCs. The receptor chain draws on TRBV25-1 and TRBJ1-5, with the identity of the D gene unclear. This TCR was recovered from a human donor with aplastic anemia. The DNA sequence follows: TGTGCCAGCAGTGCTAGTTTAGCAGGACAGCCCCAGCATTTT. Protein translation: CASSASLAGQPQHF.